In this sample, the clone carrying this T cell receptor beta chain turned up a few times. Preparing the TCRbeta library involved the use of unique molecular identifiers. A single record per CDR3 protein comes from TCRdb applying MiXCR to the PCR reads. The data contain a few hundred thousand distinct CDR3 sequences, around 13% of them singletons. The data originate from a study of T-cell reconstitution after alpha-beta-depleted transplantation in children. Trimming pared 7 bases from V and 0 bases from J, leaving 12 bases between. Germline V gives CDR1 SQVTM, CDR2 ANQGSEA. The CDR3 loop spans 13 amino acids.

The sample in question was PBMCs from the stem cell graft donor, obtained from the stem cell graft. The clonotype originates from a human donor who donated a stem cell graft to a child with combined immunodeficiency. The chain combines TRBV29-1 with TRBJ1-1; D is unclear. CDR3 in DNA: TGCAGCGCCGGGGAGCCCATGAACACTGAAGCTTTCTTT. Translating it yields CSAGEPMNTEAFF.